Below are 27 T cell receptor beta chains sequenced from a single sample in a study of T cells in Graves' hyperthyroidism and ophthalmopathy. Authors of the study amplified TCR beta CDR3 regions from RNA transcripts. The HTBI primer set was used in a first-round RT-PCR of the TCR CDR3. One entry per CDR3 protein results from TCRdb running MiXCR on the multiplex PCR reads. The data hold 730,000 or so distinct CDR3 sequences, with approximately 19% observed a single time. The sequenced sample was blood. These receptors all come from a woman in her forties or fifties with Graves' hyperthyroidism that later progressed to Graves' ophthalmopathy.

This clonotype has only a few counts. The chain carries TRBV20-1 and TRBJ1-5, with 7 positions matching TRBD1. Germline V CDR1 and CDR2: DFQATT, SNEGSKA (reference sequence). The CDR3 has 17 residues. After removal of 2 bases from V and 6 bases from J, the junction contained 16 bases not matched to a gene. The CDR3 bases are TGCAGTGCTAGATCTGCGGGTGCATCGACAGGGACTCAGCCCCAGCATTTT. Its translation: CSARSAGASTGTQPQHF.

A few counts support this clonotype. The CDR3 region has the DNA TGTGCCAGCAGCGTAGGGGGGCGAGGGGCCAACGTCCTGACTTTC. This sequence encodes CASSVGGRGANVLTF. The chain links TRBV9 to TRBJ2-6; a possible D gene is TRBD1 (6 bases). Germline V CDR1 and CDR2: SGDLS, YYNGEE. Trimming left V 0 bases short and J 4 bases short, with 8 bases between. This CDR3 spans 15 amino acids. Full variable domain (rest looked up from reference TRBV9 and TRBJ2-6): DSGVTQTPKHLITATGQRVTLRCSPRSGDLSVYWYQQSLDQGLQFLIQYYNGEERAKGNILERFSAQQFPDLHSELNLSSLELGDSALYFCASSVGGRGANVLTFGAGSRLTVL.

V usage is TRBV4-1 and J usage is TRBJ2-1; D gene unclear. The CDR3 is 16 amino acids. Looked up from germline, CDR1 is MGHRA and CDR2 is YSYEKL. V gave up 4 bases and J gave up 1 base, with 14 bases separating them. CDR3 amino acids: CASSPVGTRSYNEQFF. CDR3 coding DNA: TGCGCCAGCAGCCCGGTGGGTACCCGATCCTACAATGAGCAGTTCTTC.

The chain links TRBV13 to TRBJ2-2; 9 bases are shared with TRBD1. This CDR3 has 13 amino acids. Unmatched junction bases numbered 4, after V lost 5 bases and J lost 9 bases. CDR1 is PRHDT, CDR2 FYEKMQ, per germline (reference sequence). CDR3 DNA sequence: TGTGCCAGCAGCCGGGGACAGGGTCGGGAGCTGTTTTTT. Amino acids: CASSRGQGRELFF. The entire variable domain, with the rest obtained from reference TRBV13 and TRBJ2-2, is as follows: AAGVIQSPRHLIKEKRETATLKCYPIPRHDTVYWYQQGPGQDPQFLISFYEKMQSDKGSIPDRFSAQQFSDYHSELNMSSLELGDSALYFCASSRGQGRELFFGEGSRLTVL.

The chain joins TRBV4-1 to TRBJ1-1; tentative D call: TRBD1 (5 bases). The CDR3 totals 17 residues. V dropped 0 bases and J dropped 1 base, with 15 bases sitting between them. Per the germline V gene, CDR1 is MGHRA and CDR2 is YSYEKL. This chain's CDR3 is CASSQDLSGSSNTEAFF. CDR3 in DNA: TGCGCCAGCAGCCAAGATTTGTCAGGGTCGTCGAACACTGAAGCTTTCTTT.

The V and J genes are TRBV5-8 and TRBJ2-5; D is ambiguous. Germline V gives CDR1 SGHTS, CDR2 YDEGEE. CDR3 length equals 14 residues. V was pared by 3 bases and J by 5 bases, with 14 bases between. The CDR3 region has the DNA TGTGCCAGCAGCTCCAACCCTAACCGGGAGACCCAGTACTTC. This sequence encodes CASSSNPNRETQYF.

This clonotype was seen ten or more times. The chain combines TRBV30 with TRBJ1-2, with D uncertain. The CDR3 consists of 13 residues. Germline V gene sequence: CDR1 GTSNPN, CDR2 SVGIG (reference sequence). V was trimmed by 2 bases and J by 3 bases, leaving 10 bases between them. CDR3 sequence (DNA): TGTGCCTGGAGTTTGGACTCTGACTATGGCTACACCTTC. This encodes CAWSLDSDYGYTF.

This clonotype has only a few counts. This rearrangement joins TRBV19 to TRBJ2-1; a possible D gene is TRBD1 (6 bases). V lost 3 bases and J 2 bases, leaving 14 bases between the germline ends. Germline V gives CDR1 LNHDA, CDR2 SQIVND (reference sequence). The CDR3 extends over 16 amino acids. In DNA, the CDR3 is TGTGCCAGTAGTATCGTTCACAGGGACACCTACAATGAGCAGTTCTTC. Protein product: CASSIVHRDTYNEQFF.

The genes are TRBV6-1 and TRBJ1-4; D is uncertain. Trimming shortened V by 10 bases and J by 8 bases, and 8 bases separated the two germline ends. Looked up from germline, CDR1 is MNHNS and CDR2 is SASEGT. The CDR3 consists of 10 residues. This chain's CDR3 is CATGREKLFF. The CDR3 coding sequence is TGTGCCACTGGACGGGAAAAACTGTTTTTT.

Here the CDR3 reads CAWSDDAEKLFF. In DNA, the CDR3 is TGTGCCTGGTCTGATGACGCTGAAAAACTGTTTTTT. The rearrangement links TRBV30 to TRBJ1-4; D is unresolved. The ends were cut back, 5 bases at V and 7 bases at J, with 11 bases in the middle. The V gene's germline CDR1 is GTSNPN and CDR2 SVGIG (reference sequence). The CDR3 is made up of 12 amino acids.

The chain has TRBV29-1 and TRBJ2-7; 9 bases match TRBD1. V was pared by 7 bases and J by 5 bases, with 6 bases of the junction left unmatched. Germline V CDR1 and CDR2: SQVTM, ANQGSEA. The CDR3 covers 12 residues. DNA for the CDR3: TGCAGCGCTGGACAGGGGTCCAACGAGCAGTACTTC. It encodes CSAGQGSNEQYF.

The V call is TRBV6-2 or TRBV6-3, the J call TRBJ1-5, with a tentative D call TRBD1 (5 bases). This CDR3 is built from 14 residues. CDR1 MNHEY and CDR2 SVGEGT come from the germline V gene. Trimming pared 5 bases from V and 7 bases from J, leaving 15 bases between. The CDR3 protein is CASSARDLAQPQHF. The CDR3 DNA reads TGTGCCAGCAGTGCACGGGACCTCGCACAGCCCCAGCATTTT.

In its sample, this clonotype was seen many times. This rearrangement joins TRBV12-3 or TRBV12-4 to TRBJ1-4; D gene ambiguous. The CDR3 runs 13 residues. Between the trimmed V and J ends, which lost 6 bases and 6 bases, there was a span of 11 bases. CDR3 DNA: TGTGCCAGCAGGCGGACTGGGGATGAAAAACTGTTTTTT. Its translation is CASRRTGDEKLFF.

The V and J genes are TRBV13 and TRBJ2-7; possibly TRBD1 for D (6 bases). Trimming took 5 bases from V and 4 from J, leaving 21 bases between them. In germline, CDR1 is PRHDT, CDR2 FYEKMQ (reference sequence). The CDR3 extends over 16 amino acids. The CDR3 is CASSDRGRTALYEQYF. CDR3 sequence (DNA): TGTGCCAGCAGCGATAGAGGTCGGACAGCCCTATACGAGCAGTACTTC.

The rearrangement joins TRBV2 to TRBJ2-2; 9 bases are shared with TRBD1. J was trimmed by 7 bases and V by 6 bases; bases with no gene match: 9. The germline V gene encodes CDR1 SNHLY and CDR2 FYNNEI. The CDR3 contains 15 residues. The DNA for the CDR3 is TGTGCCAGCAGAACGACAGGGGGGCCGGTCGGGGAGCTGTTTTTT. It translates to CASRTTGGPVGELFF.

V and J are TRBV29-1 and TRBJ2-1; no firm D call. The CDR3 spans 10 residues. Germline values: CDR1 SQVTM, CDR2 ANQGSEA. Trimming stripped 8 bases from V and 4 bases from J, with 6 bases between. CDR3 protein: CSYRYNEQFF. In DNA, the CDR3 is TGCAGCTACAGATACAATGAGCAGTTCTTC.

This clonotype has only a few counts. V and J are TRBV28 and TRBJ1-2; no firm D call. The CDR3 spans 15 residues. The germline V and J ends were trimmed by 3 bases and 6 bases, with 17 bases remaining between them. The V gene's germline CDR1 is MDHEN and CDR2 SYDVKM. The chain's CDR3 is CASSFTGAQAHGYTF. The CDR3 DNA follows: TGTGCCAGCAGTTTCACGGGAGCTCAGGCCCATGGCTACACCTTC.

The sample holds a few counts of this clonotype. This chain joins TRBV10-3 and TRBJ2-3; 9 bases fit TRBD1. Unmatched junction bases numbered 7, after V lost 3 bases and J lost 0 bases. The CDR3 is 17 residues long. Germline V lookup: CDR1 ENHRY, CDR2 SYGVKD. The CDR3 region has the DNA TGTGCCATCAGTGAATTCCTCGGGACAGGGAGCACAGATACGCAGTATTTT. Protein: CAISEFLGTGSTDTQYF.

This clonotype was seen many times. The chain uses TRBV12-3 or TRBV12-4 and TRBJ1-2; weak D call: TRBD1 (5 bases). CDR3 length: 14 residues. The V end was cut by 8 bases, the J end by 4 bases, with 17 bases between. This chain's CDR3 is CASHRSGPSYGYTF. CDR3 bases: TGTGCCAGCCACCGCTCGGGACCAAGCTATGGCTACACCTTC.

This clonotype was seen a few times. Germline and junction disagree at one end, which may indicate a read error. The rearrangement joins TRBV30 to TRBJ1-4; 10 bases align to TRBD1. In germline, CDR1 is GTSNPN, CDR2 SVGIG (reference sequence). This CDR3 spans 16 amino acids. The CDR3 sequence is CACKPGQGFTNENLFF. The CDR3 DNA is TGTGCCTGCAAACCGGGACAGGGGTTCACTAATGAAAACCTGTTTTTT.

This clonotype has ten or more counts. The V gene is TRBV5-1, the J gene TRBJ1-6; no reliable D call. Trimming left V 0 bases short and J 8 bases short, with 9 bases between. Germline V gene data show CDR1 as SGHRS and CDR2 as YFSETQ. The CDR3 covers 14 residues. CDR3 in DNA: TGCGCCAGCAGCTTGGCGGGCGGCGATTCACCCCTCCACTTT. It specifies CASSLAGGDSPLHF.

This chain's CDR3 is CATSDRGEKLFF. CDR3 in DNA: TGTGCCACCAGCGACAGGGGAGAAAAACTGTTTTTT. The V call is TRBV15, the J call TRBJ1-4, with TRBD1 matching 8 bases. Germline V lookup: CDR1 LNHNV, CDR2 YYDKDF (reference sequence). V lost 5 bases, J lost 8 bases, and 1 base stayed unmatched. The CDR3 has 12 residues. Full variable domain (rest looked up from reference TRBV15 and TRBJ1-4): DAMVIQNPRYQVTQFGKPVTLSCSQTLNHNVMYWYQQKSSQAPKLLFHYYDKDFNNEADTPDNFQSRRPNTSFCFLDIRSPGLGDTAMYLCATSDRGEKLFFGSGTQLSVL.

This clonotype was seen many times. The gene calls are TRBV6-1 and TRBJ1-1; TRBD1 matches 9 bases. Unmatched junction bases numbered 4, after V lost 4 bases and J lost 1 base. This CDR3 is built from 15 residues. CDR1 MNHNS and CDR2 SASEGT come from the germline V gene. CDR3 sequence: CASSARDRANTEAFF. The CDR3 nucleotides are TGTGCCAGCAGTGCCCGGGACAGGGCGAACACTGAAGCTTTCTTT.

This chain joins TRBV20-1 and TRBJ2-1, with 8 positions matching TRBD2. V gave up 2 bases and J gave up 5 bases; unmatched junction bases: 11. This CDR3 comprises 16 residues. The germline V gene encodes CDR1 DFQATT and CDR2 SNEGSKA (reference sequence). The DNA of the CDR3 is TGCAGTGCTAGAATACCGGGACTAGTCCCCCACAATGAGCAGTTCTTC. This sequence encodes CSARIPGLVPHNEQFF.

This clonotype was seen a few times. The chain links TRBV7-9 to TRBJ2-1; no firm D call. Per the germline V gene, CDR1 is SEHNR and CDR2 is FQNEAQ (reference sequence). This CDR3 has 16 amino acids. V was clipped by 6 bases and J by 6 bases, with 21 bases between them. The CDR3 region is CASSHLARSGPNEQFF. The CDR3 DNA reads TGTGCCAGCAGTCACTTAGCAAGATCGGGCCCCAATGAGCAGTTCTTC.

This clonotype has just a few counts. The gene calls are TRBV2 and TRBJ1-3, with 7 bases matching TRBD1. Per the germline V gene, CDR1 is SNHLY and CDR2 is FYNNEI. V shed 5 bases and J 4 bases; nucleotides not matched to a gene: 11. The CDR3 covers 16 residues. Here the CDR3 reads CASSNQGVTVGNTIYF. The CDR3 DNA follows: TGTGCCAGCAGTAACCAGGGGGTTACCGTGGGAAACACCATATATTTT.

This clonotype was found a few times. J is TRBJ2-7 and V is TRBV6-6; no firm D call. The CDR3 contains 13 residues. Trimming took 2 bases from V and 0 from J, leaving 5 bases between them. Germline CDR1 is MNHNY and CDR2 is SVGAGI (reference sequence). The CDR3 is CASSYDNSYEQYF. The DNA for the CDR3 is TGTGCCAGCAGTTACGACAACTCCTACGAGCAGTACTTC.